This T cell receptor (beta chain) appears in the sequencing data of a study of shared clonotypes between healthy human individuals. Caucasian adults residing in Nashville, Tennessee made up all the donors. Sequenced by immunoSEQ multiplex PCR; TCRdb stores in-frame clones only, minus some. The data hold fewer than 550,000 clones, with about 75% observed a single time. V lost 0 bases to trimming and J lost 5 bases; unmatched junction nucleotides: 2. The germline CDR1 and CDR2 sequences are SGHRS and YFSETQ. The CDR3 contains 16 residues. The specimen sequenced was PBMCs. The chain employs TRBV5-1 and TRBJ2-5; TRBD2 aligns across 15 bases. This receptor was obtained from a woman between 35 and 50 years old in good health. Some clones in this sample may be carry-over from other donors' samples. Here the CDR3 DNA reads TGCGCCAGCAGCTTGGGGGGACTAGCGGGAGGTGAGACCCAGTACTTC. Its translation: CASSLGGLAGGETQYF.